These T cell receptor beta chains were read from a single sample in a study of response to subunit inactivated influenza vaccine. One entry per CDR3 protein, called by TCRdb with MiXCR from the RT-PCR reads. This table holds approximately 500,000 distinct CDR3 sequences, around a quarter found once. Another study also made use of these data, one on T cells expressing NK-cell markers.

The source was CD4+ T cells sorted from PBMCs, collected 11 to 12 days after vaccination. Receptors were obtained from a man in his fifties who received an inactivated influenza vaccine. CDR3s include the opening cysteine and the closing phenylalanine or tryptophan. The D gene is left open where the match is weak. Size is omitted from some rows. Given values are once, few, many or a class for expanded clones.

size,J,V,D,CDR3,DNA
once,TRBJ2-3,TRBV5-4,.,CASSLYGGDTQYF,TGTGCCAGCAGCTTATACGGGGGAGATACGCAGTATTTT
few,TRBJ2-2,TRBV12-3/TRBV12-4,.,CASSRNSPGGHTEELFF,TGTGCCAGCAGTCGAAATTCTCCCGGCGGGCACACCGAGGAGCTGTTTTTT
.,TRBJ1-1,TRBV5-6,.,CASSWGQEAFF,TGTGCCAGCAGCTGGGGCCAGGAAGCTTTCTTT
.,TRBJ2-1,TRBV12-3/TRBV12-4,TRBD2,CASRKTEDTAGEEFF,TGTGCCAGCAGGAAGACAGAAGACACAGCGGGAGAGGAGTTCTTC
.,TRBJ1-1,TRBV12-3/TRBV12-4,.,CASSFGRRNTEAFF,TGTGCCAGCAGTTTCGGGCGGCGGAACACTGAAGCTTTCTTT
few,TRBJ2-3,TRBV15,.,CATSRGARRNTDTQYF,TGTGCCACCAGCAGAGGGGCTAGACGGAACACAGATACGCAGTATTTT
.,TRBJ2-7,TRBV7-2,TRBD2,CASSLVASGRISYEQYF,TGTGCCAGCAGCTTAGTGGCTAGCGGGAGGATCTCCTACGAGCAGTACTTC
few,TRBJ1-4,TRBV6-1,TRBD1,CASSDGQGLELFF,TGTGCCAGCAGTGACGGACAGGGCCTAGAACTGTTTTTT
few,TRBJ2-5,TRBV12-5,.,CASGLGKETQYF,TGTGCTAGTGGTTTGGGGAAAGAGACCCAGTACTTC
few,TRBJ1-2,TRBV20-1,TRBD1,CSAPDRGRSNGYTF,TGCAGTGCCCCGGACAGGGGGCGGTCGAATGGCTACACCTTC
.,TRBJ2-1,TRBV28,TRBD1,CASSSRDRATYNEQFF,TGTGCCAGCAGTTCCCGAGACAGGGCTACCTACAATGAGCAGTTCTTC
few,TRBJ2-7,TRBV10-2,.,CASSDGFSSYEQYF,TGCGCCAGCAGCGACGGGTTTAGCTCCTACGAGCAGTACTTC
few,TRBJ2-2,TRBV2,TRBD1,CASRGTGGVHTGELFF,TGTGCCAGCAGGGGCACAGGGGGCGTTCACACCGGGGAGCTGTTTTTT
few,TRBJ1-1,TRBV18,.,CASSREGILNTEAFF,TGTGCCAGCTCACGTGAGGGGATACTGAACACTGAAGCTTTCTTT
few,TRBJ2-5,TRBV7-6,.,CASSQRQNQETQYF,TGTGCCAGCAGCCAACGACAGAACCAAGAGACCCAGTACTTC
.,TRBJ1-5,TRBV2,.,CASSDGRGNNQPQHF,TGTGCCAGCAGTGATGGCAGGGGAAACAATCAGCCCCAGCATTTT
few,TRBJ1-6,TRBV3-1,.,CASSQEPRGGLSPLHF,TGTGCCAGCAGCCAAGAACCCCGGGGCGGGCTTTCACCCCTCCACTTT
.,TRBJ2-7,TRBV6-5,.,CASSYSPLSGYEQYF,TGTGCCAGCAGTTACTCCCCTCTTTCAGGCTACGAGCAGTACTTC
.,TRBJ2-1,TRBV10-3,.,CAIGQNYNEQFF,TGTGCCATCGGACAGAACTACAATGAGCAGTTCTTC
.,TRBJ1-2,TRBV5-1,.,CASSLLGSYTF,TGCGCCAGCAGCTTACTGGGGAGCTACACCTTC
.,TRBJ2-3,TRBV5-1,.,CASSLARGSNTDTQYF,TGCGCCAGCAGCTTGGCCCGGGGCTCAAACACAGATACGCAGTATTTT
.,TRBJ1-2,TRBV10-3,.,CAISADNNYGYTF,TGTGCCATCAGCGCGGACAATAACTATGGCTACACCTTC
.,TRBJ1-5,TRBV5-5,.,CASRLSGDSNQPQHF,TGTGCCAGCAGATTGTCAGGGGATAGCAATCAGCCCCAGCATTTT
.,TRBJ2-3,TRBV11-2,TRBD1,CASSSDRASDTQYF,TGTGCCAGCAGCTCGGACAGGGCGTCAGATACGCAGTATTTT
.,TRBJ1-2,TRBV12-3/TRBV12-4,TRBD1,CASSFTGTGDYTF,TGTGCCAGCAGTTTCACCGGGACAGGGGACTACACCTTC
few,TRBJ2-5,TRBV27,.,CASSLSENQETQYF,TGTGCCAGCAGTTTGTCGGAAAATCAAGAGACCCAGTACTTC
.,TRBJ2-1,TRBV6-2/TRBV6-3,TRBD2,CASSDRSGTTAYNEQFF,TGTGCCAGCAGTGATCGTAGCGGGACCACGGCCTACAATGAGCAGTTCTTC
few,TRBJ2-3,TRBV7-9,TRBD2,CASSSRTSNTDTQYF,TGTGCCAGCAGCTCGAGGACTAGCAATACAGATACGCAGTATTTT
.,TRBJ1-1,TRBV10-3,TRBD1,CATKTGMNTEAFF,TGTGCCACTAAGACAGGGATGAACACTGAAGCTTTCTTT
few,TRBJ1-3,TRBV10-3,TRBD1,CATRQGLSGNTIYF,TGTGCCACCCGACAGGGACTCTCTGGAAACACCATATATTTT
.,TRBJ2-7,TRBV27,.,CASSPGWGAEQYF,TGTGCCAGCAGTCCTGGGTGGGGAGCCGAGCAGTACTTC
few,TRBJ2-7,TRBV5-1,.,CASSLIPGTYEQYF,TGCGCCAGCAGCTTGATTCCGGGCACCTACGAGCAGTACTTC
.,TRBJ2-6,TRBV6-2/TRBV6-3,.,CASSSPPPGANVLTF,TGTGCCAGCAGTTCCCCCCCCCCAGGGGCCAACGTCCTGACTTTC
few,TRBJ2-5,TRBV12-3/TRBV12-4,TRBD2,CASRGTSGSQETQYF,TGTGCCAGCAGGGGGACTAGCGGTTCTCAAGAGACCCAGTACTTC
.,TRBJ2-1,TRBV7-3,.,CASSLGSSGTGEQFF,TGTGCCAGCAGCCTCGGTTCTAGCGGGACAGGTGAGCAGTTCTTC
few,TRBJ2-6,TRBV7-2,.,CASSLGAPGANVLTF,TGTGCCAGCAGCTTAGGGGCCCCTGGGGCCAACGTCCTGACTTTC
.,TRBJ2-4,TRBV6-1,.,CASRVGTAKNIQYF,TGTGCCAGCAGGGTCGGGACGGCCAAAAACATTCAGTACTTC
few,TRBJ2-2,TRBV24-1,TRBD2,CATSDVTLAGAGELFF,TGTGCCACCAGTGACGTGACACTAGCGGGAGCAGGGGAGCTGTTTTTT
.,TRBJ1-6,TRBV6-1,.,CASRTGFASNSPLHF,TGTGCCAGCAGGACAGGCTTCGCATCTAATTCACCCCTCCACTTT
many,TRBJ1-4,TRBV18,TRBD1,CASSPITAGQINEKLFF,TGTGCCAGCTCACCAATCACTGCGGGACAGATTAATGAAAAACTGTTTTTT
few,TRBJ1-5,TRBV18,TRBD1,CASSPGTGDQPQHF,TGTGCCAGCTCACCCGGGACAGGGGATCAGCCCCAGCATTTT
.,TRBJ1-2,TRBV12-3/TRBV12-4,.,CASSYGKGGGYTF,TGTGCCAGCAGTTACGGAAAGGGAGGTGGCTACACCTTC
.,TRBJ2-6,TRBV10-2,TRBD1,CASMGRQGSTGANVLTF,TGCGCCAGCATGGGTCGACAGGGAAGTACTGGGGCCAACGTCCTGACTTTC
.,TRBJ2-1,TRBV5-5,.,CASSFLIGRGEQFF,TGTGCCAGCAGCTTCCTAATCGGCAGGGGTGAGCAGTTCTTC
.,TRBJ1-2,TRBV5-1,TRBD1,CASSEGAFGYTF,TGCGCCAGCAGCGAGGGGGCGTTTGGCTACACCTTC
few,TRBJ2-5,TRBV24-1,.,CATSDPRGRGLETQYF,TGTGCCACCAGTGATCCCAGGGGAAGGGGCCTCGAGACCCAGTACTTC
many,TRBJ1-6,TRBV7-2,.,CASSTRQDPDSPLHF,TGTGCCAGCAGCACCAGACAGGACCCGGATTCACCCCTCCACTTT
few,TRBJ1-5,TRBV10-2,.,CASSIGDNQPQHF,TGCGCCAGCAGTATTGGTGACAATCAGCCCCAGCATTTT
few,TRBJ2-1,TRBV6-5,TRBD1,CASSYSSGQGKDEQFF,TGTGCCAGCAGTTACTCATCAGGACAGGGGAAGGATGAGCAGTTCTTC